The text below deals with one TCR beta chain. Its antigen remains unidentified. This record belongs to a study of somatic mutations in cytotoxic T cells in rheumatoid arthritis. As for the study in general: At nearly 100% purity, some V beta antibody-stained T-cell populations were flow-sorted, and these included V beta1+ cells that were sequenced for TCRB.

Both CD4+ and CD8+ cells were separated through positive magnetic bead selection, and their purity was verified using flow cytometry. General study results and limits: Within the rheumatoid arthritis patients, CD8+ clonality went up as age increased (Spearman r ~ 0.53). The same was not true of the healthy controls. Rheumatoid arthritis patients showed slight TRBV07 underrepresentation, unadjusted for multiple comparisons.

The assay was immunoSEQ multiplex PCR, and TCRdb's table has in-frame clones only and misses some. Altogether about 19,000 clones are present, roughly nine tenths being singletons, with the ten largest covering about 16%. This CDR3 comprises 14 residues. Germline CDR1 GTSNPN, CDR2 SVGIG (reference sequence). V was pared by 4 bases and J by 1 base, with 1 base of the junction left unmatched. The sample taken for sequencing was CD8+ T cells sorted from blood. This chain uses TRBV30 with TRBJ2-2; the match to TRBD1 covers 9 bases. The clonotype comes from a man in his forties or fifties in good health. The CDR3 bases are TGTGCCTGGACGGGACAGGGGAACACCGGGGAGCTGTTTTTT. Amino acid sequence: CAWTGQGNTGELFF.